This T cell receptor beta chain was obtained from a study of blood T cell repertoires in COVID-19 (dated by TCRdb to about 2020). Regarding the study in general: Samples covering the acute and convalescent phases of COVID-19 were provided by collaborators in the United States, Italy and Spain. The samples were drawn from the first 160 participants of the ongoing ImmuneRACE study and from 1,254 subjects provided by 6 global collaborators. The repertoires were released in a freely available public database meant as a resource for research on the immune response to SARS-CoV-2. The material from the prospective study consisted of cDNA or gDNA derived from T cells, B-cell-depleted T cells, or PBMCs. Where available, HLA class I and class II types were taken from metadata supplied by the sample provider and were not determined by assay-based typing. The sample metadata nearly always contained a de-identified subject ID, COVID-19 status, age in years and sex. The dataset comprised deeply sampled blood TCRbeta repertoires from subjects exposed to, actively infected with, or recovered from COVID-19.

This clone was seen only a few times. The clone's antigen remains unknown. No base-level quality is on record; no much larger clone is a single base apart. Study-wide conclusions, independent of this receptor: How much clinical and demographic metadata was included differed by source and by participant, and the metadata was provided uncurated.

The immunoSEQ Assay, a bias-controlled multiplex PCR, was used to amplify TCRbeta CDR3 regions from genomic DNA. Turning to the authors' computational methods: Within the assay, amplification of reference gene primers was used to estimate how many nucleated cells each sample contained. To quantify the absolute abundance of each unique TCRbeta CDR3 rearrangement, sequence reads were collapsed and filtered. For each sample, productive Simpson clonality was calculated by taking the square root of Simpson's diversity index across productive rearrangements. TCRdb stores this immuneACCESS table with in-frame sequences only. Part of the clones is absent; in the studies checked, under half of the shortfall reflects unresolved V genes, and no reason is known for the rest. That table is the source of V, J and clone size, and D and trimming were worked out from the DNA. In all, the sample holds approximately 360,000 clones, and roughly four fifths of those were seen once. 5% to 6% of the sample is taken by the ten largest.

In the prospective study, participants were about 18 to 95 years old, resided in under 30 geographic areas of the United States, and were enrolled through a virtual design. Cohort assignment in the prospective study relied on participant-reported clinical history from a screening survey and a study questionnaire. Recovered participants in ImmuneRACE Cohort 3 were defined as having two consecutive negative NP/OP PCR tests, clearance from a healthcare professional, or resolution of symptoms. Mobile phlebotomists in the prospective study collected whole blood, serum and a nasopharyngeal or oropharyngeal swab from every participant. Prospective study participants could optionally give additional blood draws and questionnaires over an approximately 2-month period. Before DNA extraction, prospective study blood samples were shipped either frozen or at room temperature. This TCR derives from a woman between 45 and 60 years old who had recovered from COVID-19. Sample: PBMCs or T cells enriched from blood (not recorded which).

The CDR3 region: CASSVVGQQEAFF. The nucleotides read TGTGCCAGCAGCGTAGTGGGACAACAAGAAGCTTTCTTT. Recombination joined TRBV9 with TRBJ1-1, with a tentative D gene TRBD1 over 6 matching bases. From the cysteine through the phenylalanine, the CDR3 covers 13 amino acids. Solely the CDR3 DNA is kept, with 39 bases framed from the first base. In the germline V gene, CDR1 corresponds to SGDLS and CDR2 to YYNGEE. V drops 0 bases and J drops 8 bases, leaving 11 bases in between. Where the CDR3 stops, the reference TRBV9 and TRBJ1-1 genes take over; the full variable domain is DSGVTQTPKHLITATGQRVTLRCSPRSGDLSVYWYQQSLDQGLQFLIQYYNGEERAKGNILERFSAQQFPDLHSELNLSSLELGDSALYFCASSVVGQQEAFFGQGTRLTVV.